Presented here are 6 T cell receptor beta chains from one specimen sequenced in a study of cytomegalovirus exposure and HLA in healthy donors. The PCR had 60 Vbeta and 13 Jbeta primers. Using immunoSEQ multiplex PCR, the repertoire was profiled, and TCRdb retains in-frame clones only, with some absent. The sample lists about 97,000 clones; 81% were seen once. The sample taken for sequencing was PBMCs. The receptor source for this set is a man aged 40-50 years in good health and CMV-seropositive.

The chain links TRBV19 to TRBJ1-5, with D tentatively TRBD1 (5 bases). This CDR3 region has 14 residues. The V and J ends lost 2 bases and 5 bases respectively, with 10 bases between them. Germline V gives CDR1 LNHDA, CDR2 SQIVND (reference sequence). CDR3 residues: CASSIRAGYQPQHF. CDR3 sequence (DNA): TGTGCCAGTAGTATACGGGCAGGGTATCAGCCCCAGCATTTT.

The genes are TRBV5-4 and TRBJ2-7, with no clear D. The CDR3 length is 16 residues. V shed 4 bases and J shed 0 bases, with 17 bases lying between them. Germline loops: CDR1 SGHNT, CDR2 YYREEE (reference sequence). For the CDR3, the DNA is TGTGCCAGCAGCCGCGATCAGGCCGCAAGCTCCTACGAGCAGTACTTC. Translating it yields CASSRDQAASSYEQYF.

This rearrangement joins TRBV2 to TRBJ2-5, with 10 bases identical to TRBD2. Trimming removed 8 bases from V and 1 base from J; junction bases left unmatched: 4. Germline loops: CDR1 SNHLY, CDR2 FYNNEI. The CDR3 totals 14 residues. CDR3 coding DNA: TGTGCCAGCTCCGGGACTAGCGCCCAAGAGACCCAGTACTTC. Amino acids: CASSGTSAQETQYF.

This chain uses TRBV5-4 with TRBJ1-2; 9 positions agree with TRBD1. V shed 4 bases, J shed 4 bases, and the junction held 5 bases outside the gene matches. Germline CDR1 reads SGHNT; CDR2 reads YYREEE (reference sequence). The CDR3 is 14 amino acids. Here the CDR3 reads CASSETTGGYGYTF. In nucleotides, the CDR3 is TGTGCCAGCAGCGAAACGACAGGGGGCTATGGCTACACCTTC.

The V gene is TRBV2, the J gene TRBJ1-2; D may be TRBD1 (5 bases). This CDR3 has 15 residues. The germline V and J ends were trimmed by 3 bases and 2 bases, with 13 bases remaining between them. Per germline, CDR1 SNHLY and CDR2 FYNNEI. The DNA for the CDR3 is TGTGCCAGCAGTGACGGGGGAAGGGGCAACTATGGCTACACCTTC. Its protein is CASSDGGRGNYGYTF.

This clone was recorded only once. V is TRBV5-6 and J is TRBJ1-2; the D gene is possibly TRBD1 (6 bases). The germline CDR1 and CDR2 sequences are SGHDT and YYEEEE. The ends were cut back, 4 bases at V and 8 bases at J, with 21 bases in the middle. The CDR3 spans 15 residues. CDR3 amino acids: CASSPLRAGARGYTF. CDR3 sequence (DNA): TGTGCCAGCAGCCCACTAAGGGCAGGGGCCCGAGGCTACACCTTC.